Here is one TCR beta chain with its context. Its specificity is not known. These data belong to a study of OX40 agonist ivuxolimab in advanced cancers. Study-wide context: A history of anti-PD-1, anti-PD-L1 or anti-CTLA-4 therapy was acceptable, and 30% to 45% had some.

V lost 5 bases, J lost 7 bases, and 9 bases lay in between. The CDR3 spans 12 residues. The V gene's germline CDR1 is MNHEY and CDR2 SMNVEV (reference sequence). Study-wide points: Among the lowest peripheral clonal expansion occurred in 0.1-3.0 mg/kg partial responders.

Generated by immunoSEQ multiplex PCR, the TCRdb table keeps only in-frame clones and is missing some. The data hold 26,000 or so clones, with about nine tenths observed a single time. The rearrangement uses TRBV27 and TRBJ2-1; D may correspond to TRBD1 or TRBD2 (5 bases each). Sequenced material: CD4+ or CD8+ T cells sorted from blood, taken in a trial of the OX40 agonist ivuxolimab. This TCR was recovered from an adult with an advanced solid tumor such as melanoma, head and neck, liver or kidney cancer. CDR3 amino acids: CASSHGTNEQFF. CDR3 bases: TGTGCCAGCAGTCACGGGACGAATGAGCAGTTCTTC.